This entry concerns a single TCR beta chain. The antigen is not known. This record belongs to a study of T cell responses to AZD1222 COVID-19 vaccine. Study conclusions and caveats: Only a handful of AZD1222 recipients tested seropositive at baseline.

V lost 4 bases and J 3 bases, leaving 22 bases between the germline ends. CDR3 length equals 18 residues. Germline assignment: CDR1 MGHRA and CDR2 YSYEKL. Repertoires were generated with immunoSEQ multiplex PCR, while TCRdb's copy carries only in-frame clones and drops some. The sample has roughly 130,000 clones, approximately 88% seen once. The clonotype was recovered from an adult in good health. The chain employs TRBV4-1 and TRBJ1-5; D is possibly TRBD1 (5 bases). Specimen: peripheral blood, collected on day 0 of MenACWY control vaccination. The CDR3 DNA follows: TGCGCCAGCAGCCCAGGAATTCCGCCTGGGGCCGCCAATCAGCCCCAGCATTTT. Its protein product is CASSPGIPPGAANQPQHF.